This passage covers 15 T cell receptor beta chains from one sample sequenced in a study. The bulk TCR libraries came from a modified SMART protocol. One entry per CDR3 protein, called by TCRdb with MiXCR from the 5' RACE reads. The repertoire holds 250 to 300 distinct CDR3 sequences, with over 12% as singletons. The source material was gluten tetramer+ CD4+ T cells from blood, sampled while untreated, on a gluten-free diet, or during gluten challenge (not recorded which). The source of these receptors is a female donor with celiac disease.

This clonotype is labeled as large. The CDR3 here is CSVGTWDGEQYF. The CDR3, as DNA: TGCAGCGTAGGTACATGGGATGGGGAGCAGTACTTC. The chain couples TRBV29-1 to TRBJ2-7, with D unresolved. V shed 6 bases and J shed 7 bases, with 16 bases lying between them. The CDR3 consists of 12 residues. Germline loops: CDR1 SQVTM, CDR2 ANQGSEA.

In its sample, this clonotype ranks as large. This CDR3 reads CASSIRTSGSHEQFF. The CDR3 coding sequence is TGTGCCAGCAGCATACGGACTAGCGGGAGTCATGAGCAGTTCTTC. The gene calls are TRBV7-2 and TRBJ2-1, with 13 bases matching TRBD2. V shed 5 bases and J 8 bases; nucleotides not matched to a gene: 6. The CDR3 covers 15 residues. Germline assignment: CDR1 SGHTA and CDR2 FQGNSA.

This clonotype came up a few times. One end of the junction does not line up with germline, which may come from a read error. The chain recombines TRBV9 with TRBJ2-1; no firm D call. The CDR3 sequence is 13 residues long. In germline, CDR1 is SGDLS, CDR2 YYNGEE. Here the CDR3 DNA reads TGTGCCGGCAGCATATACTCTGGGAATGAGCAGTTCTTC. This sequence encodes CAGSIYSGNEQFF.

By share, this clonotype counts as large (0.1 to 1%). The chain joins TRBV19 to TRBJ2-2, with D maybe TRBD2 (6 bases). The CDR3 sequence is 15 residues long. Trimming pared 7 bases from V and 4 bases from J, leaving 16 bases between. The germline gives CDR1 LNHDA, CDR2 SQIVND (reference sequence). The CDR3 region is CASTWAGPSTGELFF. In DNA form, the CDR3 reads TGTGCCAGTACCTGGGCGGGGCCCAGCACCGGGGAGCTGTTTTTT.

In its sample, this clonotype ranks as large. This rearrangement joins TRBV20-1 to TRBJ2-5, with D possibly called TRBD1 or TRBD2 (6 bases each). Germline CDR1 reads DFQATT; CDR2 reads SNEGSKA (reference sequence). This CDR3 spans 18 amino acids. V was pared by 1 base and J by 2 bases, with 23 bases between. CDR3 protein: CSARVLRGARGQQETQYF. In DNA, the CDR3 is TGCAGTGCTAGAGTCCTTCGGGGAGCTCGGGGGCAACAAGAGACCCAGTACTTC.

This clonotype has a count of ten or more. The chain links TRBV7-9 to TRBJ1-6; D remains ambiguous. Per germline, CDR1 SEHNR and CDR2 FQNEAQ (reference sequence). Trimming took 2 bases from V and 3 from J, leaving 20 bases between them. The CDR3 has 19 amino acids. The CDR3 DNA reads as TGTGCCAGCAGCTTATATTGGAGCCAGGATCCAATCTATAATTCACCCCTCCACTTT. This gives the protein CASSLYWSQDPIYNSPLHF.

This clonotype showed up many times. The V gene is TRBV20-1, the J gene TRBJ1-5; D unclear. Germline CDR1 DFQATT, CDR2 SNEGSKA (reference sequence). CDR3 length equals 14 residues. Trimming took 3 bases from V and 2 from J, leaving 11 bases between them. CDR3: CSASRQFGNQPQHF. Written as DNA, the CDR3 is TGCAGTGCTAGTCGTCAGTTTGGCAATCAGCCCCAGCATTTT.

This clonotype qualifies as medium-sized. V is TRBV28 and J is TRBJ1-1; unclear D gene. Germline CDR1 MDHEN, CDR2 SYDVKM. V was shortened by 3 bases and J by 7 bases, with 12 bases between the two germline ends. The CDR3 is made up of 13 amino acids. CDR3 protein: CASSLLQSHEAFF. CDR3 coding DNA: TGTGCCAGCAGTTTGTTACAGAGCCATGAAGCTTTCTTT.

By sample share, this clonotype is medium-sized. The genes are TRBV4-2 and TRBJ2-3; 8 bases are a match to TRBD2. Germline V gene sequence: CDR1 LGHNA, CDR2 YNFKEQ. With V trimmed by 2 bases and J by 1 base, 20 bases remained unmatched. CDR3 length equals 21 residues. CDR3 DNA sequence: TGTGCCAGCAGCCAATTACCGCCGGGACTAGTTACGGGAGGAGGCACAGATACGCAGTATTTT. Its protein is CASSQLPPGLVTGGGTDTQYF.

This clonotype is judged large. The V call is TRBV5-1, the J call TRBJ2-1; 7 bases line up with TRBD2. V shed 0 bases, J shed 0 bases, and the junction held 6 bases outside the gene matches. This CDR3 has 17 residues. The germline V gene encodes CDR1 SGHRS and CDR2 YFSETQ. The DNA of the CDR3 is TGCGCCAGCAGCTTGGGCGGGAGTTGGGGCTCCTACAATGAGCAGTTCTTC. It is translated as CASSLGGSWGSYNEQFF.

The gene calls are TRBV20-1 and TRBJ2-3, with 8 bases fitting TRBD1. The CDR3 is 14 residues long. The V and J ends lost 6 bases and 4 bases, in that order; junction bases with no gene match: 9. Germline CDR1 reads DFQATT; CDR2 reads SNEGSKA (reference sequence). CDR3 sequence reads: CSADGQGRADTQYF. The CDR3 DNA sequence: TGCAGTGCGGATGGACAGGGCCGGGCAGATACGCAGTATTTT.

By proportion, this clonotype is large (0.1 to 1%). The chain couples TRBV7-2 to TRBJ2-3; no definite D call. Germline V gene sequence: CDR1 SGHTA, CDR2 FQGNSA. V dropped 1 base and J dropped 3 bases, with 5 bases sitting between them. The CDR3 totals 13 residues. CDR3 sequence reads: CASSLVDTDTQYF. The CDR3 nucleotides are TGTGCCAGCAGCTTAGTAGATACAGATACGCAGTATTTT.

This clonotype is termed large (0.1 to 1%). The chain couples TRBV2 to TRBJ2-3, with no clear D. V shed 7 bases and J shed 2 bases, with 13 bases lying between them. CDR1 is SNHLY, CDR2 FYNNEI, per germline. The CDR3 sequence is 14 residues long. CDR3 bases: TGTGCCAGCAAGCCAGGACCGTTCACAGATACGCAGTATTTT. This encodes CASKPGPFTDTQYF.

By share of the sample, this clonotype is large (0.1 to 1%). The rearrangement joins TRBV4-2 to TRBJ2-1; 10 bases agree with TRBD2. The length of the CDR3 is 15 residues. CDR1 is LGHNA, CDR2 YNFKEQ, per germline. V was clipped by 4 bases and J by 5 bases; unmatched bases: 5. CDR3 sequence reads: CASSRAGGSNNEQFF. CDR3 nucleotide sequence: TGTGCCAGCAGCCGAGCGGGAGGGAGCAACAATGAGCAGTTCTTC.

This clonotype occurred many times. The V and J genes are TRBV19 and TRBJ2-3; the D is unclear. V was shortened by 3 bases and J by 7 bases, with 11 bases between the two germline ends. The CDR3 consists of 13 residues. From germline, CDR1 is LNHDA and CDR2 SQIVND (reference sequence). CDR3 DNA sequence: TGTGCCAGTAGTATTGGGTGGACGAATACGCAGTATTTT. Amino acids: CASSIGWTNTQYF.